This passage covers 32 T cell receptor beta chains from one sample sequenced in a study of human T cells and chemical hapten exposure. Time point here: patch test 3, about 24 weeks after DPC sensitization. This sample's treatment: therapeutic diphenylcyclopropenone sensitization with weekly scalp DPC. One entry per CDR3 protein, called by TCRdb with MiXCR from the RACE reads. The table lists about 190,000 distinct CDR3 sequences, about 25% of them singletons, with 2% to 2.5% in the top ten. This specimen was whole blood, taken in connection with sensitization to the hapten diphenylcyclopropenone (DPC). Receptors originate from a middle-aged woman with alopecia areata. Some clones in this sample may be carry-over from other donors' samples.

The J gene is TRBJ1-2, the V gene TRBV6-5; D is perhaps TRBD1 (5 bases). Looked up from germline, CDR1 is MNHEY and CDR2 is SVGAGI. CDR3 length: 14 residues. V lost 0 bases and J lost 4, with 9 bases in between. CDR3 residues: CASSYSRDAYGYTF. The CDR3 DNA follows: TGTGCCAGCAGTTACTCGAGGGACGCCTATGGCTACACCTTC.

The rearrangement uses TRBV12-3 or TRBV12-4 and TRBJ2-3, with TRBD1 as a possible D gene (6 bases). Trimming left V 7 bases short and J 1 base short, with 15 bases between. CDR3 length equals 15 residues. CDR3 region: CASNPDRTRTDTQYF. CDR3 coding DNA: TGTGCCAGCAATCCCGACAGGACCCGCACAGATACGCAGTATTTT.

This clonotype was seen only a few times. This sequence joins TRBV4-1 and TRBJ2-3; D is ambiguous. The CDR3 is 16 residues long. Germline assignment: CDR1 MGHRA and CDR2 YSYEKL. The germline V and J ends were trimmed by 0 bases and 0 bases, with 10 bases remaining between them. CDR3 sequence: CASSQDTSASTDTQYF. The CDR3 coding sequence is TGCGCCAGCAGCCAAGATACTTCAGCGAGCACAGATACGCAGTATTTT.

The CDR3 bases are TGTGCCAGCAGCCGTGACAGGAGCCTTGGCTACACCTTC. Its protein product is CASSRDRSLGYTF. The chain has TRBV7-3 and TRBJ1-2; D possibly corresponds to TRBD1 (6 bases). The length of the CDR3 is 13 residues. CDR1 and CDR2 from the germline V gene are SGHTA and FQGTGA. V lost 5 bases and J lost 7, with 14 bases in between. Based on the CDR3 plus reference TRBV7-3 and TRBJ1-2, the full variable domain is GAGVSQTPSNKVTEKGKYVELRCDPISGHTALYWYRQSLGQGPEFLIYFQGTGAADDSGLPNDRFFAVRPEGSVSTLKIQRTERGDSAVYLCASSRDRSLGYTFGSGTRLTVV.

This clonotype appeared a few times. V and J are TRBV20-1 and TRBJ2-1, with 7 bases identical to TRBD1. Germline V CDR1 and CDR2: DFQATT, SNEGSKA (reference sequence). Trimming at V came to 0 bases and at J to 2 bases, leaving 4 bases not matched to a gene. The CDR3 is made up of 15 amino acids. The DNA of the CDR3 is TGCAGTGCTAGAGATAAGGGGACAGCCTACAATGAGCAGTTCTTC. Its translation is CSARDKGTAYNEQFF.

This clonotype was picked up a small number of times. This chain connects TRBV6-1 to TRBJ2-3; TRBD1 aligns across 7 bases. V shed 5 bases and J 5 bases; nucleotides not matched to a gene: 7. Germline CDR1 MNHNS, CDR2 SASEGT. The CDR3 loop spans 14 amino acids. Written as DNA, the CDR3 is TGTGCCAGCAGTAACAGGGGAGAGGAAGATACGCAGTATTTT. It yields the protein CASSNRGEEDTQYF.

V gene TRBV20-1 combines with J gene TRBJ2-7, with D perhaps assigned TRBD1 or TRBD2 (5 bases each). The length of the CDR3 is 15 residues. CDR1 DFQATT and CDR2 SNEGSKA come from the germline V gene (reference sequence). V lost 5 bases, J lost 5 bases, and 22 bases lay in between. CDR3 loop: CSADPGTALPNEQYF. The CDR3 DNA is TGCAGTGCTGACCCCGGGACCGCCCTCCCCAACGAGCAGTACTTC.

This clonotype was seen a few times. The J gene is TRBJ1-1, the V gene TRBV7-9; D unclear. Per germline, CDR1 SEHNR and CDR2 FQNEAQ (reference sequence). Trimming took off 4 bases at V and 1 base at J, with 7 bases between the two ends. The CDR3 consists of 13 residues. CDR3 nucleotide sequence: TGTGCCAGCAGCTGGGAGAGGAACACTGAAGCTTTCTTT. It yields the protein CASSWERNTEAFF.

The V and J genes are TRBV29-1 and TRBJ1-2, with TRBD1 identical over 7 bases. Germline V CDR1 and CDR2: SQVTM, ANQGSEA. V dropped 5 bases and J dropped 3; count of bases not matched to a gene: 12. This CDR3 contains 15 residues. CDR3 coding DNA: TGCAGCGTTCCTACCCGACAGGGATCGGACTATGGCTACACCTTC. It codes for CSVPTRQGSDYGYTF. The variable domain in full, completed from reference TRBV29-1 and TRBJ1-2, reads SAVISQKPSRDICQRGTSLTIQCQVDSQVTMMFWYRQQPGQSLTLIATANQGSEATYESGFVIDKFPISRPNLTFSTLTVSNMSPEDSSIYLCSVPTRQGSDYGYTFGSGTRLTVV.

This clonotype came up a few times. The chain combines TRBV28 with TRBJ2-3; D is perhaps TRBD1 or TRBD2 (5 bases each). V was trimmed by 5 bases and J by 5 bases, leaving 17 bases between them. The CDR3 covers 15 residues. CDR1 is MDHEN, CDR2 SYDVKM, per germline. The CDR3 DNA follows: TGTGCCAGCAGTACCTGGGACGCCTCGAGAGATACGCAGTATTTT. This gives the protein CASSTWDASRDTQYF.

The table lists this clonotype with a few counts. The rearrangement joins TRBV6-5 to TRBJ1-2, with D unclear. V lost 6 bases and J lost 5, with 10 bases in between. The CDR3 runs 12 residues. The germline V gene encodes CDR1 MNHEY and CDR2 SVGAGI. CDR3 nucleotide sequence: TGTGCCAGCAGATCCGACCTTTATGGCTACACCTTC. Translation: CASRSDLYGYTF.

CDR3 DNA sequence: TGTGCCAGCAGCACCGGGACTAGCGTCGCGAACACCGGGGAGCTGTTTTTT. Translating gives CASSTGTSVANTGELFF. The V and J genes are TRBV5-5 and TRBJ2-2; 10 bases line up with TRBD2. This CDR3 has 17 amino acids. The trim removed 4 bases at V and 0 bases at J, leaving 6 bases unmatched. Germline V gene lookup returns CDR1 SGHKS and CDR2 YYEKEE (reference sequence). Drawing the rest from reference TRBV5-5 and TRBJ2-2, the complete variable domain is DAGVTQSPTHLIKTRGQQVTLRCSPISGHKSVSWYQQVLGQGPQFIFQYYEKEERGRGNFPDRFSARQFPNYSSELNVNALLLGDSALYLCASSTGTSVANTGELFFGEGSRLTVL.

This clonotype has more than one count but fewer than ten. V usage is TRBV6-5 and J usage is TRBJ2-5; no clear D gene. Germline CDR1 reads MNHEY; CDR2 reads SVGAGI. V dropped 5 bases and J dropped 0 bases, with 1 base sitting between them. The CDR3 loop spans 11 amino acids. CDR3 amino acids: CASSDQETQYF. In DNA form, the CDR3 reads TGTGCCAGCAGTGACCAAGAGACCCAGTACTTC.

This clonotype was observed a few times. CDR3 in amino acids: CASSSGGPSYEQYF. CDR3 DNA: TGTGCCAGCAGTTCCGGAGGACCTTCCTACGAGCAGTACTTC. The V gene is TRBV28, the J gene TRBJ2-7, with TRBD2 as a possible D gene (5 bases). V lost 4 bases, J lost 1 base, and 11 bases lay in between. The CDR3 sequence is 14 residues long. Germline-derived CDR1 and CDR2 are MDHEN and SYDVKM.

Notes on this clonotype: A much bigger clone sits one base away, suggesting this may be a read error. The V and J genes are TRBV11-2 and TRBJ2-2; D not certain. CDR3 size: 11 residues. Trimming took 6 bases from V and 5 from J, leaving 4 bases between them. The germline V gene encodes CDR1 SGHAT and CDR2 FQNNGV. The CDR3 reads CASRLTGELFF. CDR3 DNA sequence: TGTGCCAGCAGACTTACCGGGGAGCTGTTTTTT.

This clonotype was detected ten times or more. This rearrangement joins TRBV5-1 to TRBJ2-7; no definite D call. CDR1 and CDR2 (germline): SGHRS, YFSETQ. V was pared by 0 bases and J by 4 bases, with 8 bases between. This CDR3 contains 13 residues. CDR3 in amino acids: CASSLDPEYEQYF. The CDR3 nucleotides are TGCGCCAGCAGCTTGGACCCAGAGTACGAGCAGTACTTC.

V gene TRBV5-1 combines with J gene TRBJ2-6; possible D gene TRBD2, 5 bases. Germline V gives CDR1 SGHRS, CDR2 YFSETQ. V was pared by 3 bases and J by 6 bases, with 13 bases between. There are 15 residues in the CDR3. The CDR3 region has the DNA TGCGCCAGCAGCTCGACACCCGGGGAGGCCAACGTCCTGACTTTC. This encodes CASSSTPGEANVLTF.

The CDR3 protein is CASSPPSLAGKQFF. CDR3 sequence (DNA): TGTGCCAGCAGTCCCCCCTCGCTAGCGGGCAAGCAGTTCTTC. This chain connects TRBV28 to TRBJ2-1, with 8 bases aligning to TRBD2. Germline-derived CDR1 and CDR2 are MDHEN and SYDVKM. The CDR3 covers 14 residues. V gave up 5 bases and J gave up 11 bases; unmatched junction bases: 11.

This clonotype was counted only a few times. The chain joins TRBV29-1 to TRBJ1-3; maybe TRBD1 (5 bases). The CDR3 has 13 residues. The V end lost 7 bases, the J end lost 0 bases, and 10 bases lay between the germline ends. Germline values: CDR1 SQVTM, CDR2 ANQGSEA. In DNA form, the CDR3 reads TGCAGCGGGAGTGGGGGCTCTGGAAACACCATATATTTT. As protein: CSGSGGSGNTIYF. Full variable domain (missing parts from reference TRBV29-1 and TRBJ1-3): SAVISQKPSRDICQRGTSLTIQCQVDSQVTMMFWYRQQPGQSLTLIATANQGSEATYESGFVIDKFPISRPNLTFSTLTVSNMSPEDSSIYLCSGSGGSGNTIYFGEGSWLTVV.

The chain carries TRBV24-1 and TRBJ2-5, with 9 positions matching TRBD1. The CDR3 runs to 16 residues. Per germline, CDR1 KGHDR and CDR2 SFDVKD. V shed 3 bases, J shed 4 bases, and the junction held 8 bases outside the gene matches. This CDR3 reads CATSDPGTGRRETQYF. The CDR3, as DNA: TGTGCCACCAGTGATCCCGGGACAGGGAGGCGAGAGACCCAGTACTTC.

This clonotype was observed a handful of times. The chain couples TRBV5-1 to TRBJ2-7, with 7 bases aligning to TRBD1. CDR1 SGHRS and CDR2 YFSETQ come from the germline V gene. CDR3 length: 13 residues. Trimming removed 10 bases from V and 4 bases from J; junction bases left unmatched: 11. Here the CDR3 DNA reads TGCGCCTCCGCCGAAGGGGGCAGTTACGAGCAGTACTTC. This translates into CASAEGGSYEQYF. Complete variable domain (other parts from reference TRBV5-1 and TRBJ2-7): KAGVTQTPRYLIKTRGQQVTLSCSPISGHRSVSWYQQTPGQGLQFLFEYFSETQRNKGNFPGRFSGRQFSNSRSEMNVSTLELGDSALYLCASAEGGSYEQYFGPGTRLTVT.

The chain is built from TRBV7-2 and TRBJ2-1; perhaps TRBD2 as D (6 bases). The length of the CDR3 is 16 residues. The germline V gene has CDR1 SGHTA and CDR2 FQGNSA. The V gene lost 5 bases and the J gene lost 1 base, with 15 bases spanning the gap. As DNA, the CDR3 is TGTGCCAGCAGCCGTTTCGGGAGTGGATCCTACAATGAGCAGTTCTTC. Protein product: CASSRFGSGSYNEQFF.

This clonotype was seen more than once but under ten times. The genes are TRBV27 and TRBJ2-7, with D perhaps assigned TRBD1 or TRBD2 (5 bases each). CDR3 size: 14 residues. Per germline, CDR1 MNHEY and CDR2 SMNVEV (reference sequence). The V gene lost 4 bases and the J gene lost 2 bases, with 12 bases spanning the gap. CDR3 bases: TGTGCCAGCAGTTCCCTCGGGACGGCCTACGAGCAGTACTTC. Its translation is CASSSLGTAYEQYF.

The chain employs TRBV6-2 or TRBV6-3 and TRBJ1-1; 8 nucleotides agree with TRBD1. Unmatched junction bases numbered 8, after V lost 11 bases and J lost 3 bases. Germline loops: CDR1 MNHEY, CDR2 SVGEGT. CDR3 length: 13 amino acids. In nucleotides, the CDR3 is TGTGCCGGTCGACAGGGGCCTCACACTGAAGCTTTCTTT. It yields the protein CAGRQGPHTEAFF.

The chain has TRBV29-1 and TRBJ2-1; 8 bases line up with TRBD1. Germline V gene data show CDR1 as SQVTM and CDR2 as ANQGSEA. The CDR3 length is 11 residues. The V and J ends lost 6 bases and 9 bases, in that order; junction bases with no gene match: 4. This CDR3 is CSVRDRREQFF. CDR3 coding DNA: TGCAGCGTGAGGGACAGGCGTGAGCAGTTCTTC.

In its sample, this clonotype was seen a few times. The V gene is TRBV5-1, the J gene TRBJ2-3; 10 bases agree with TRBD2. The CDR3 is made up of 16 amino acids. Losses at the gene ends were 4 bases for V and 1 base for J; bases not matched to a gene: 6. Germline CDR1 is SGHRS and CDR2 is YFSETQ. This CDR3 reads CASSPPLAGGTDTQYF. The CDR3 nucleotides are TGCGCCAGCAGCCCCCCCCTAGCGGGGGGCACAGATACGCAGTATTTT.

The J gene is TRBJ2-5, the V gene TRBV5-1, with D tentatively TRBD2 (5 bases). This CDR3 region has 14 residues. Germline-derived CDR1 and CDR2 are SGHRS and YFSETQ. Trimming shortened V by 0 bases and J by 5 bases, and 11 bases separated the two germline ends. The CDR3 region is CASSLGSGWETQYF. The DNA of the CDR3 is TGCGCCAGCAGCTTGGGGTCGGGATGGGAGACCCAGTACTTC.

This clonotype was seen a handful of times. This chain uses TRBV15 with TRBJ2-3; possible D gene TRBD2, 7 bases. Germline CDR1 reads LNHNV; CDR2 reads YYDKDF (reference sequence). With 2 bases removed from V and 4 bases from J, the gap between germline ends came to 16 bases. This CDR3 has 16 residues. This CDR3 is CATSRLGGQYSDTQYF. The CDR3 nucleotides read TGTGCCACCAGCAGATTGGGGGGGCAATATTCAGATACGCAGTATTTT.

V is TRBV7-9 and J is TRBJ2-7, with D unresolved. V lost 5 bases and J lost 6, with 11 bases in between. This CDR3 spans 12 amino acids. Germline V CDR1 and CDR2: SEHNR, FQNEAQ (reference sequence). The CDR3 region is CASSPRVGEQYF. DNA of the CDR3: TGTGCCAGCAGCCCAAGAGTGGGCGAGCAGTACTTC.

This clonotype was seen only a few times. The chain recombines TRBV6-5 with TRBJ2-1, with a tentative D call TRBD1 (5 bases). In germline, CDR1 is MNHEY, CDR2 SVGAGI. This CDR3 spans 14 amino acids. V shed 2 bases and J shed 8 bases, with 13 bases lying between them. CDR3: CASSYQVQVDEQFF. DNA of the CDR3: TGTGCCAGCAGTTACCAGGTACAGGTAGATGAGCAGTTCTTC.

V gene TRBV5-1 combines with J gene TRBJ1-4; TRBD1 agrees at 8 bases. The germline gives CDR1 SGHRS, CDR2 YFSETQ. V lost 4 bases and J lost 8; bases outside the gene matches: 7. The CDR3 runs to 14 residues. This chain's CDR3 is CASSLDREAEKLFF. In DNA, the CDR3 is TGCGCCAGCAGCCTGGACAGGGAGGCGGAAAAACTGTTTTTT.

This clonotype was seen a single time. Since no conserved phenylalanine or tryptophan closes the CDR3, a read error is the likely cause. The V and J genes are TRBV7-2 and TRBJ2-3, with no clear D. Trimming cost V 0 bases and J 0 bases, with 7 bases left between them. The CDR3 length is 15 residues. CDR1 SGHTA and CDR2 FQGNSA come from the germline V gene. The CDR3 DNA reads TGTGCCAGCAGCTTAGCGAGAACTAGCACAGATACGCAGTATATT. Its protein product is CASSLARTSTDTQYI.